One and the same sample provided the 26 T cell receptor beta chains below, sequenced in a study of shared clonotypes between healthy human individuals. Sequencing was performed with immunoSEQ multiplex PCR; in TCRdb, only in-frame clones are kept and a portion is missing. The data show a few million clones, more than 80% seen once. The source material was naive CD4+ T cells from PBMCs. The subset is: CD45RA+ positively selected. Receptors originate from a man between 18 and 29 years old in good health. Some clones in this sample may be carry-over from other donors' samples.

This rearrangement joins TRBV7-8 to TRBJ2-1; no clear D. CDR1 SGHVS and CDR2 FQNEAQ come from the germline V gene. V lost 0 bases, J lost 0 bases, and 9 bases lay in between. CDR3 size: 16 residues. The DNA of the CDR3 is TGTGCCAGCAGCTTAGCGAGTCGTAGCTCCTACAATGAGCAGTTCTTC. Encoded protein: CASSLASRSSYNEQFF. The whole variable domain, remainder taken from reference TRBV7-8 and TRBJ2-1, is GAGVSQSPRYKVAKRGQDVALRCDPISGHVSLFWYQQALGQGPEFLTYFQNEAQLDKSGLPSDRFFAERPEGSVSTLKIQRTQQEDSAVYLCASSLASRSSYNEQFFGPGTRLTVL.

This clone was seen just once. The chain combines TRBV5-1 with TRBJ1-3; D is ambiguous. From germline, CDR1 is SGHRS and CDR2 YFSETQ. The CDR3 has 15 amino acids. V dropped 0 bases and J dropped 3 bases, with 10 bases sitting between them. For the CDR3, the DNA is TGCGCCAGCAGCTTGGCCCCATCGAGTGGAAACACCATATATTTT. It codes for CASSLAPSSGNTIYF.

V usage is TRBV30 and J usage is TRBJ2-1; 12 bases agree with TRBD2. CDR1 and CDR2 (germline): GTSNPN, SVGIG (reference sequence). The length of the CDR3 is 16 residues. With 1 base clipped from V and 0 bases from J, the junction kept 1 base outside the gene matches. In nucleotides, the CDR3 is TGTGCCTGGAGTGGGACTAGCGGGACCTCCTACAATGAGCAGTTCTTC. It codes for CAWSGTSGTSYNEQFF.

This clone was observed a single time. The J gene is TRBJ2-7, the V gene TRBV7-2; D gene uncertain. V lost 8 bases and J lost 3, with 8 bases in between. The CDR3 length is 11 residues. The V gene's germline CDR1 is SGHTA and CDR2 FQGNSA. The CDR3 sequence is CASRSGYEQYF. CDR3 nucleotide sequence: TGTGCCAGCCGCTCGGGCTACGAGCAGTACTTC. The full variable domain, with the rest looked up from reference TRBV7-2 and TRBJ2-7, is GAGVSQSPSNKVTEKGKDVELRCDPISGHTALYWYRQSLGQGLEFLIYFQGNSAPDKSGLPSDRFSAERTGGSVSTLTIQRTQQEDSAVYLCASRSGYEQYFGPGTRLTVT.

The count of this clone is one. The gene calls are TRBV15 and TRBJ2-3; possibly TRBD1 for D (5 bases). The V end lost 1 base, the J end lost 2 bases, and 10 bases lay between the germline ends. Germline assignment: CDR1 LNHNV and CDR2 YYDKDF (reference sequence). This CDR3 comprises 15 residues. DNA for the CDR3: TGTGCCACCAGCAGAGCCAGGGCCCTCACAGATACGCAGTATTTT. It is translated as CATSRARALTDTQYF.

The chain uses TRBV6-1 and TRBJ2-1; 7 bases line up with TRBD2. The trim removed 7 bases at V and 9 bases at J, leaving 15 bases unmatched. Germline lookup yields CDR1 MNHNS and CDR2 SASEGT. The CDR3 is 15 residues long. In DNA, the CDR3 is TGTGCCAGCACCTCACGGGGCGGGAGAGTCAGTGAGCAGTTCTTC. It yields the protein CASTSRGGRVSEQFF.

CDR3 loop: CASSLDRGSLPYNEQFF. CDR3 coding DNA: TGTGCCAGCAGCTTAGATAGGGGTAGCCTGCCCTACAATGAGCAGTTCTTC. The chain joins TRBV11-3 to TRBJ2-1, with D possibly being TRBD1 (5 bases). Germline values: CDR1 SGHNT, CDR2 YENEEA. CDR3 length equals 17 residues. V lost 0 bases and J lost 2, with 14 bases in between.

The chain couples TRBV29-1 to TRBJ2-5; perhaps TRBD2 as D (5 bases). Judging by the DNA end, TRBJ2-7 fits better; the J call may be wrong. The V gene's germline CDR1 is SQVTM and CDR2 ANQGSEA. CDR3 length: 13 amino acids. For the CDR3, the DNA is TGCAGCGTTTACGAGGGTTTCTCCTACGAGCAGTACTTC. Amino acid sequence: CSVYEGFSYEQYF.

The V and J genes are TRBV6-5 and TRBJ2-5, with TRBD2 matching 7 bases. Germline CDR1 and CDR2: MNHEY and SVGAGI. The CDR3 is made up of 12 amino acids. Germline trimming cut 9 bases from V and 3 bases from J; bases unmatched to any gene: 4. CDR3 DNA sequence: TGTGCCAGTAGCCGGGGGGAAGAGACCCAGTACTTC. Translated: CASSRGEETQYF.

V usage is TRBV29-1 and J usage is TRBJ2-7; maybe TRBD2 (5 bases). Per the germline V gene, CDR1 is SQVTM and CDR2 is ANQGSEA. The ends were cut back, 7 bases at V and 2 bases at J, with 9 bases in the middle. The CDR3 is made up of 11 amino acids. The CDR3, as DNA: TGCAGCGGAGGGTCAACCTACGAGCAGTACTTC. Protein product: CSGGSTYEQYF.

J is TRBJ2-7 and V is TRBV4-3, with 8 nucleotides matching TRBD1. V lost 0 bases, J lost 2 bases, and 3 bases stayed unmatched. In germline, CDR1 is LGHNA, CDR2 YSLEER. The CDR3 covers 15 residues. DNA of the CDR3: TGCGCCAGCAGCCAAGAAACGGGACAGGCCTACGAGCAGTACTTC. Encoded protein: CASSQETGQAYEQYF.

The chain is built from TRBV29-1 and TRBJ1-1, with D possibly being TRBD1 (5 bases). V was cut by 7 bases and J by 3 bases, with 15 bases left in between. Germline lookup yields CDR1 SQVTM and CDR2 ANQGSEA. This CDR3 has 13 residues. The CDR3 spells CSADTQGYTEAFF. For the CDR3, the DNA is TGCAGCGCGGATACCCAGGGATACACTGAAGCTTTCTTT.

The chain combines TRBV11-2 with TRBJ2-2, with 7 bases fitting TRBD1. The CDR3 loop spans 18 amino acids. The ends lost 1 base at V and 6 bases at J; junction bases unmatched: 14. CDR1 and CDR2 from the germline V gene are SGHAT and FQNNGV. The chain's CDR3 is CASSLGILTAQGAGELFF. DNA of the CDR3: TGTGCCAGCAGCTTAGGCATTCTGACTGCCCAGGGGGCCGGGGAGCTGTTTTTT. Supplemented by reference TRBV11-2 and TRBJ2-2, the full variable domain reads EAGVAQSPRYKIIEKRQSVAFWCNPISGHATLYWYQQILGQGPKLLIQFQNNGVVDDSQLPKDRFSAERLKGVDSTLKIQPAKLEDSAVYLCASSLGILTAQGAGELFFGEGSRLTVL.

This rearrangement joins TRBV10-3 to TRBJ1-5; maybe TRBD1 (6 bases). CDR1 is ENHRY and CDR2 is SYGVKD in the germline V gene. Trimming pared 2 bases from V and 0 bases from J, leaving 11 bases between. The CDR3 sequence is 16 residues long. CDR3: CAISERAGDSNQPQHF. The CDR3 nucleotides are TGTGCCATCAGTGAGCGGGCAGGGGATAGCAATCAGCCCCAGCATTTT.

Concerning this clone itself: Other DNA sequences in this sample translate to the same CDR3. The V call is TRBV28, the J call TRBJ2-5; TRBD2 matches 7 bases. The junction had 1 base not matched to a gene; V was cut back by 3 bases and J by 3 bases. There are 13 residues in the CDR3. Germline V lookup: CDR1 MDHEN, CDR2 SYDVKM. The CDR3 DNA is TGTGCCAGCAGTTTGGGGGGGGAAGAGACCCAGTACTTC. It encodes CASSLGGEETQYF.

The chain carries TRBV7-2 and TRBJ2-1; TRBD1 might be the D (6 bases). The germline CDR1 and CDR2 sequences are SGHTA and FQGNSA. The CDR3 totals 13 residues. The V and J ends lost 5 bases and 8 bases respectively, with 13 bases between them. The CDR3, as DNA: TGTGCCAGCAGCCCCGACTACAGGGATGAGCAGTTCTTC. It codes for CASSPDYRDEQFF. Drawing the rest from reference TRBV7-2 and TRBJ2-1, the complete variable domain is GAGVSQSPSNKVTEKGKDVELRCDPISGHTALYWYRQSLGQGLEFLIYFQGNSAPDKSGLPSDRFSAERTGGSVSTLTIQRTQQEDSAVYLCASSPDYRDEQFFGPGTRLTVL.

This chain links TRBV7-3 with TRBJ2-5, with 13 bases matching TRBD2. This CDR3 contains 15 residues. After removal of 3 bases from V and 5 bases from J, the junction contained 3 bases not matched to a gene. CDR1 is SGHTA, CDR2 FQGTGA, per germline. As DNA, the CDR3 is TGTGCCAGCAGCTTGGGACTAGCGGGATGGGAGACCCAGTACTTC. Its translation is CASSLGLAGWETQYF.

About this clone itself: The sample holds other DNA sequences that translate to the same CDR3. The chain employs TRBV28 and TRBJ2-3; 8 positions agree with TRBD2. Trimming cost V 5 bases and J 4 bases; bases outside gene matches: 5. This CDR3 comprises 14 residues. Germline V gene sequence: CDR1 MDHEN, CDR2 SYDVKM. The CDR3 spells CASSRAGDADTQYF. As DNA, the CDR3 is TGTGCCAGCAGTAGAGCGGGAGACGCAGATACGCAGTATTTT.

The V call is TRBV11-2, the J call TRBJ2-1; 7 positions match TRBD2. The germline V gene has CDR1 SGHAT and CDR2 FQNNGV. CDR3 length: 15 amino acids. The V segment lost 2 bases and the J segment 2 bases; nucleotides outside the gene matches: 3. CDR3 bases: TGTGCCAGCAGCTTACTTCTAGCGGCCTACAATGAGCAGTTCTTC. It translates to CASSLLLAAYNEQFF.

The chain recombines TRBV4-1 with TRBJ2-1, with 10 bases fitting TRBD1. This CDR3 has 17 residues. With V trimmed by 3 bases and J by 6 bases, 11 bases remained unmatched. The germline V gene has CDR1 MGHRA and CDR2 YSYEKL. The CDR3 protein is CASSHVLRQGAGNEQFF. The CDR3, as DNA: TGCGCCAGCAGCCACGTTCTCCGACAGGGGGCCGGCAATGAGCAGTTCTTC.

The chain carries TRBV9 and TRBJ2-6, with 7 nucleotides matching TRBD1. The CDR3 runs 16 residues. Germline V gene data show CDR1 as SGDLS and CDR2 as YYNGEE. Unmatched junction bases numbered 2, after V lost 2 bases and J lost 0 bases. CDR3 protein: CASSVGQHSGANVLTF. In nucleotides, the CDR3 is TGTGCCAGCAGCGTGGGACAGCACTCTGGGGCCAACGTCCTGACTTTC.

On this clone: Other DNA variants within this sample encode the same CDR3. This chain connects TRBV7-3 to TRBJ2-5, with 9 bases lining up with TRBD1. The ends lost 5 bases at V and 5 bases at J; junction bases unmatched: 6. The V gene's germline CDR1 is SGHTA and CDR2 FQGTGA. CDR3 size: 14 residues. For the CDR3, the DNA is TGTGCCAGCAGCCCGGGACAGGGCAGGGAGACCCAGTACTTC. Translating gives CASSPGQGRETQYF.

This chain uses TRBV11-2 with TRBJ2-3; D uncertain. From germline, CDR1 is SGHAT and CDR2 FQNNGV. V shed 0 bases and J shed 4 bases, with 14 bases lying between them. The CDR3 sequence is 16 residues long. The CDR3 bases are TGTGCCAGCAGCTTAGATCCGGGCTTTCCCCCAGATACGCAGTATTTT. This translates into CASSLDPGFPPDTQYF.

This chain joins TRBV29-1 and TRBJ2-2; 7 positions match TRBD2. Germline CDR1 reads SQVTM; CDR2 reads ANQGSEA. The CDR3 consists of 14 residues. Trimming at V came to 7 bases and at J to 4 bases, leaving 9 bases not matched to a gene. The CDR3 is CSARGGSTTGELFF. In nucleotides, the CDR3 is TGCAGCGCTCGTGGCGGGAGTACCACCGGGGAGCTGTTTTTT.

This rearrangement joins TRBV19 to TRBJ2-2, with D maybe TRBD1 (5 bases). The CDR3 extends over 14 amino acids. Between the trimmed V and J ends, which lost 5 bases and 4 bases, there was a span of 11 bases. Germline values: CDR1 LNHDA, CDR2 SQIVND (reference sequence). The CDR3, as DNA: TGTGCCAGTAGTGCCCAAAGGGGCACCGGGGAGCTGTTTTTT. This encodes CASSAQRGTGELFF.

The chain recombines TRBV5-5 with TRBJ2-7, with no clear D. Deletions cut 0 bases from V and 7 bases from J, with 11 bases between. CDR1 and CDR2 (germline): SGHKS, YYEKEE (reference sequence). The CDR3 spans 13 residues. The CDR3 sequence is CASSLDPVGEQYF. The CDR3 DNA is TGTGCCAGCAGCTTGGACCCAGTAGGGGAGCAGTACTTC.